These 23 T cell receptor beta chains originate from one sample sequenced in a study of blood T cell repertoires in COVID-19. Assay used: immunoSEQ multiplex PCR; TCRdb lists only in-frame clones, some missing. The table records under 500,000 clones, around 89% of them present only once. The sample was peripheral blood. Receptor source: a woman in her twenties or thirties with acute or convalescent COVID-19.

The chain carries TRBV28 and TRBJ1-4; tentatively, D is TRBD1 (5 bases). In germline, CDR1 is MDHEN, CDR2 SYDVKM. The CDR3 is 17 residues long. With 0 bases removed from V and 0 bases from J, the gap between germline ends came to 11 bases. CDR3 sequence: CASSLWGRGATNEKLFF. CDR3 DNA: TGTGCCAGCAGTTTATGGGGCCGGGGGGCAACTAATGAAAAACTGTTTTTT.

The chain joins TRBV5-5 to TRBJ1-6, with unresolved D. This CDR3 contains 14 residues. Trimming pared 1 base from V and 7 bases from J, leaving 9 bases between. Germline assignment: CDR1 SGHKS and CDR2 YYEKEE (reference sequence). CDR3 nucleotides: TGTGCCAGCAGCTTGTTCCAGGAAAATTCACCCCTCCACTTT. Translated: CASSLFQENSPLHF.

This chain joins TRBV5-5 and TRBJ1-4; perhaps TRBD1 as D (5 bases). In germline, CDR1 is SGHKS, CDR2 YYEKEE (reference sequence). This CDR3 comprises 15 residues. Trimming pared 0 bases from V and 8 bases from J, leaving 14 bases between. The chain's CDR3 is CASSLVGGAGEKLFF. Written as DNA, the CDR3 is TGTGCCAGCAGCTTGGTCGGTGGGGCCGGGGAAAAACTGTTTTTT.

V gene TRBV14 combines with J gene TRBJ1-1; possible D gene TRBD1, 6 bases. Germline CDR1 SGHDN, CDR2 FVKESK. The CDR3 has 13 amino acids. The V end was cut by 5 bases, the J end by 1 base, with 8 bases between. The CDR3, as DNA: TGTGCCAGCAGCGCGGACAGGAACACTGAAGCTTTCTTT. Translation gives CASSADRNTEAFF.

The gene calls are TRBV6-5 and TRBJ2-2; perhaps TRBD1 as D (6 bases). The CDR3 is 13 amino acids. V was pared by 11 bases and J by 2 bases, with 12 bases between. Germline assignment: CDR1 MNHEY and CDR2 SVGAGI. The CDR3 bases are TGTGCCGCGATGGGACATAACACCGGGGAGCTGTTTTTT. Its protein product is CAAMGHNTGELFF.

This clone was counted only a few times. This rearrangement joins TRBV29-1 to TRBJ1-2; D not certain. The CDR3 sequence is 12 residues long. Germline assignment: CDR1 SQVTM and CDR2 ANQGSEA. Between the trimmed V and J ends, which lost 4 bases and 6 bases, there was a span of 12 bases. CDR3 sequence: CSVAPEVHGYTF. The CDR3 DNA reads as TGCAGCGTTGCCCCCGAGGTCCATGGCTACACCTTC. The whole variable domain, remainder taken from reference TRBV29-1 and TRBJ1-2, is SAVISQKPSRDICQRGTSLTIQCQVDSQVTMMFWYRQQPGQSLTLIATANQGSEATYESGFVIDKFPISRPNLTFSTLTVSNMSPEDSSIYLCSVAPEVHGYTFGSGTRLTVV.

The chain recombines TRBV5-6 with TRBJ2-7; no reliable D call. Trimming removed 0 bases from V and 3 bases from J, with 7 bases in between. CDR1 is SGHDT and CDR2 is YYEEEE in the germline V gene. The length of the CDR3 is 13 residues. CDR3 in amino acids: CASSLGNLYEQYF. The CDR3 DNA follows: TGTGCCAGCAGCTTGGGTAATCTCTACGAGCAGTACTTC.

This rearrangement joins TRBV28 to TRBJ1-3; no reliable D call. CDR1 and CDR2 from the germline V gene are MDHEN and SYDVKM. The CDR3 covers 15 residues. V was pared by 6 bases and J by 2 bases, with 14 bases between. The CDR3 loop reads CASSPSAGTGNTIYF. CDR3 bases: TGTGCCAGCAGCCCTTCCGCCGGGACTGGAAACACCATATATTTT. Full variable domain (missing parts from reference TRBV28 and TRBJ1-3): DVKVTQSSRYLVKRTGEKVFLECVQDMDHENMFWYRQDPGLGLRLIYFSYDVKMKEKGDIPEGYSVSREKKERFSLILESASTNQTSMYLCASSPSAGTGNTIYFGEGSWLTVV.

This clone is a singleton in its sample. The chain has TRBV5-6 and TRBJ1-2, with TRBD1 matching over 9 bases. The CDR3 is 19 residues long. The junction had 21 bases not matched to a gene; V was cut back by 5 bases and J by 4 bases. Germline V gene data show CDR1 as SGHDT and CDR2 as YYEEEE. The CDR3: CASRGQNLDRGSNLYGYTF. CDR3 nucleotides: TGTGCCAGCAGAGGCCAAAACTTGGACAGGGGATCGAACCTCTATGGCTACACCTTC. Complete variable domain (other parts from reference TRBV5-6 and TRBJ1-2): DAGVTQSPTHLIKTRGQQVTLRCSPKSGHDTVSWYQQALGQGPQFIFQYYEEEERQRGNFPDRFSGHQFPNYSSELNVNALLLGDSALYLCASRGQNLDRGSNLYGYTFGSGTRLTVV.

The gene calls are TRBV19 and TRBJ1-1; D remains unclear. Per germline, CDR1 LNHDA and CDR2 SQIVND (reference sequence). Deletions cut 4 bases from V and 0 bases from J, with 12 bases between. CDR3 length: 15 residues. CDR3: CASSKYGSLNTEAFF. The CDR3 nucleotides read TGTGCCAGTAGTAAATACGGGTCCTTGAACACTGAAGCTTTCTTT.

The V gene is TRBV5-6, the J gene TRBJ2-7; TRBD2 matches at 12 bases. The ends lost 3 bases at V and 6 bases at J; junction bases unmatched: 4. CDR3 length: 14 residues. Germline V gives CDR1 SGHDT, CDR2 YYEEEE. In DNA form, the CDR3 reads TGTGCCAGCAGCTCGGGACTAGCGGGTGGCGAGCAGTACTTC. Translated: CASSSGLAGGEQYF.

This sequence joins TRBV5-1 and TRBJ1-2; D is possibly TRBD1 (5 bases). CDR3 size: 14 residues. Trimming took 6 bases from V and 5 from J, leaving 17 bases between them. Germline values: CDR1 SGHRS, CDR2 YFSETQ. In DNA, the CDR3 is TGCGCCAGCACTGCCACGGGGGGAGAATATGGCTACACCTTC. Protein product: CASTATGGEYGYTF.

The chain recombines TRBV29-1 with TRBJ2-7; D gene uncertain. The CDR3 spans 13 residues. Looked up from germline, CDR1 is SQVTM and CDR2 is ANQGSEA. The V and J ends lost 1 base and 5 bases respectively, with 12 bases between them. CDR3 DNA sequence: TGCAGCGTTGAAGGCGTTCTGGGCAACGAGCAGTACTTC. This codes for CSVEGVLGNEQYF.

Worth noting for this clone: Other DNA sequences within the sample encode an identical CDR3. The chain combines TRBV4-1 with TRBJ2-1; TRBD2 matches at 8 bases. The germline V gene has CDR1 MGHRA and CDR2 YSYEKL. The CDR3 covers 13 residues. Trimming at V came to 4 bases and at J to 7 bases, leaving 3 bases not matched to a gene. The CDR3 DNA reads TGCGCCAGCAGCCTCGGGGGGGCGAATGAGCAGTTCTTC. The encoded protein is CASSLGGANEQFF.

J is TRBJ1-2 and V is TRBV30; TRBD1 is a possible D gene (5 bases). CDR3 size: 12 residues. Germline assignment: CDR1 GTSNPN and CDR2 SVGIG (reference sequence). Trimming removed 1 base at V and 9 bases at J, with 12 bases between. Written as DNA, the CDR3 is TGTGCCTGGAGTGGACAGTATGATCGCTACACCTTC. Its translation: CAWSGQYDRYTF.

This clone was observed a handful of times. This chain links TRBV6-6 with TRBJ1-5, with D perhaps TRBD1 (5 bases). Germline V gene lookup returns CDR1 MNHNY and CDR2 SVGAGI (reference sequence). CDR3 size: 15 residues. Trimming shortened V by 6 bases and J by 5 bases, and 17 bases separated the two germline ends. The CDR3 here is CASSQSAGLYQPQHF. The CDR3 coding sequence is TGTGCCAGCAGCCAATCTGCGGGGCTATATCAGCCCCAGCATTTT.

The chain is built from TRBV5-6 and TRBJ2-7; D gene uncertain. Trimming left V 0 bases short and J 3 bases short, with 7 bases between. The CDR3 is 13 amino acids. Germline values: CDR1 SGHDT, CDR2 YYEEEE. The CDR3 loop is CASSLGQNYEQYF. The DNA of the CDR3 is TGTGCCAGCAGCTTGGGGCAGAACTACGAGCAGTACTTC.

The chain uses TRBV7-6 and TRBJ2-3, with 8 bases aligning to TRBD2. The CDR3 has 16 residues. Trimming removed 3 bases from V and 2 bases from J; junction bases left unmatched: 7. Germline CDR1 reads SGHVS; CDR2 reads FNYEAQ. In DNA, the CDR3 is TGTGCCAGCAGCTTCGGGGGGGGCCCCGACACAGATACGCAGTATTTT. Translated: CASSFGGGPDTDTQYF.

The V and J genes are TRBV9 and TRBJ2-1; 8 nucleotides match TRBD1. From germline, CDR1 is SGDLS and CDR2 YYNGEE. The J segment lost 7 bases and the V segment lost 3 bases, leaving 6 bases of the junction unmatched. The CDR3 runs to 14 residues. The CDR3 spells CASSADRVRNEQFF. The DNA for the CDR3 is TGTGCCAGCAGCGCGGACAGGGTTAGGAATGAGCAGTTCTTC.

This chain uses TRBV5-6 with TRBJ2-7, with D uncertain. Trimming stripped 1 base from V and 6 bases from J, with 11 bases between. This CDR3 is built from 13 residues. Germline V lookup: CDR1 SGHDT, CDR2 YYEEEE. CDR3 residues: CASSLTLASEQYF. CDR3 in DNA: TGTGCCAGCAGCTTGACCCTCGCGAGCGAGCAGTACTTC.

The gene calls are TRBV18 and TRBJ2-3; perhaps TRBD2 as D (6 bases). CDR1 and CDR2 (germline): KGHSH, LQKENI. V lost 5 bases and J lost 4, with 19 bases in between. This CDR3 spans 16 amino acids. CDR3 nucleotide sequence: TGTGCCAGCTCAACACAACGAGGGGACTCCCCAGATACGCAGTATTTT. Residues: CASSTQRGDSPDTQYF.

The V and J genes are TRBV24-1 and TRBJ2-1, with 9 bases identical to TRBD1. With V trimmed by 3 bases and J by 9 bases, 8 bases remained unmatched. CDR3 length: 15 residues. Per germline, CDR1 KGHDR and CDR2 SFDVKD. The CDR3 DNA is TGTGCCACCAGTGATCCCCGGGACAGGGCATCTGAGCAGTTCTTC. Its translation: CATSDPRDRASEQFF.

The chain joins TRBV7-8 to TRBJ2-1, with 15 bases matching TRBD2. Germline lookup yields CDR1 SGHVS and CDR2 FQNEAQ. V lost 5 bases, J lost 14 bases, and 16 bases stayed unmatched. The CDR3 spans 17 residues. In nucleotides, the CDR3 is TGTGCCAGCAGCCTAGTAAGGGCGGGACTAGCGGGGGGCTGGAAGTTCTTC. This sequence encodes CASSLVRAGLAGGWKFF.